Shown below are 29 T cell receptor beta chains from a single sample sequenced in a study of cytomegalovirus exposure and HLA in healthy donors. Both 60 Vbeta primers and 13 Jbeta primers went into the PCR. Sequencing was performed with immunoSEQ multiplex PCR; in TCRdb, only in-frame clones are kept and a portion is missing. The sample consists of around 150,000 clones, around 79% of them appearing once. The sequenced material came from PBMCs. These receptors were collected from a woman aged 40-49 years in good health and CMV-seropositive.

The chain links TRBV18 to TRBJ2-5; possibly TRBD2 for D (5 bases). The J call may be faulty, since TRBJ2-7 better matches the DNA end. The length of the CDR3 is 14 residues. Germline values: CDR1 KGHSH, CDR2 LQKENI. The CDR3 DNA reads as TGTGCCAGCCGCCGGGCAGTCATGCGGGACGAGCAGTACTTC. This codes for CASRRAVMRDEQYF.

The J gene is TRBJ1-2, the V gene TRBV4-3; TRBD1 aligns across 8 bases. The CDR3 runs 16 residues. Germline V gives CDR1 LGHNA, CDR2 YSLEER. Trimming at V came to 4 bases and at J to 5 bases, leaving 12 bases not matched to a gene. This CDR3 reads CASSPDRTGPFYGYTF. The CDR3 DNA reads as TGCGCCAGCAGCCCTGATCGGACAGGGCCATTTTATGGCTACACCTTC.

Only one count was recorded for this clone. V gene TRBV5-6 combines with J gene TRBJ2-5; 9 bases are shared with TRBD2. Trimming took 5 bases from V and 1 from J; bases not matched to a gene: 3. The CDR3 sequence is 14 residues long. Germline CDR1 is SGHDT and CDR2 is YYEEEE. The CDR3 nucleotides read TGTGCCAGCAGGGCGCGGGGGGGCCAAGAGACCCAGTACTTC. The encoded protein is CASRARGGQETQYF.

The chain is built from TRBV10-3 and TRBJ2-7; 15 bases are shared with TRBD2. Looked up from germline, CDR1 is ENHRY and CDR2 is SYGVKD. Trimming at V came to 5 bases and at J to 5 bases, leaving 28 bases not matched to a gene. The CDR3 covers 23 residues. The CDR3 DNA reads TGTGCCATCAGTTCCAACTACTACAGCACCGGGACTAGCGGGGGGCCACTTTCCCACGAGCAGTACTTC. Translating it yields CAISSNYYSTGTSGGPLSHEQYF.

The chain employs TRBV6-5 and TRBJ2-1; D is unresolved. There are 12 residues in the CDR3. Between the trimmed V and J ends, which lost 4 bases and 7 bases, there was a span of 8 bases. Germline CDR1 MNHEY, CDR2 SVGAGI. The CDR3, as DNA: TGTGCCAGCAGTTCTCTCCGGAATGAGCAGTTCTTC. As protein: CASSSLRNEQFF.

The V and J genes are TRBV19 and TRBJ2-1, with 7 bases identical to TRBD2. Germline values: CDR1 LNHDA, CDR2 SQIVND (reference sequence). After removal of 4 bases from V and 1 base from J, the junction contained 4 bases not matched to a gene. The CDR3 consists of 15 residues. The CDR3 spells CASSTLAGSYNEQFF. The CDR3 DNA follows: TGTGCCAGTAGTACGTTAGCGGGTTCCTACAATGAGCAGTTCTTC.

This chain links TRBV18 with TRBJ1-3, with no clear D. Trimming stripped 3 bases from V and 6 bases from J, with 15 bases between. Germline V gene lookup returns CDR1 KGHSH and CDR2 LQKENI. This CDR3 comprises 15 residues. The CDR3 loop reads CASSPSLTSPNTIYF. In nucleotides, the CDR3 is TGTGCCAGCTCACCCTCTCTGACAAGCCCAAACACCATATATTTT.

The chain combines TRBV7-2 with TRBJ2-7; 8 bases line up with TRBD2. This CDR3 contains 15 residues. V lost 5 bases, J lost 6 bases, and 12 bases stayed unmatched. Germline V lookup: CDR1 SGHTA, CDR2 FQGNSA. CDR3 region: CASSRSGGTFSEQYF. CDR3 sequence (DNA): TGTGCCAGCAGCCGGAGCGGGGGTACCTTTTCCGAGCAGTACTTC. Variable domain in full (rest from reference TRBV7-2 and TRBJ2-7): GAGVSQSPSNKVTEKGKDVELRCDPISGHTALYWYRQSLGQGLEFLIYFQGNSAPDKSGLPSDRFSAERTGGSVSTLTIQRTQQEDSAVYLCASSRSGGTFSEQYFGPGTRLTVT.

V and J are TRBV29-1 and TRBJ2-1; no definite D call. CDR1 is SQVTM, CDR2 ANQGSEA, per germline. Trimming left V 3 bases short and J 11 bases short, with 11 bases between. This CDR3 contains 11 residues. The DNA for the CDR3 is TGCAGCGTTGAGATAGCCAACAAGCAGTTCTTC. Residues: CSVEIANKQFF.

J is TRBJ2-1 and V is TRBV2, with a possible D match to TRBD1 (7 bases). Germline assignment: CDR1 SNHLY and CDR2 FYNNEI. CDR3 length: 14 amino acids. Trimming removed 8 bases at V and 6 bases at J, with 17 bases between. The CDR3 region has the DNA TGTGCCAGCGCGGGACAGCGGGTGCCCAATGAGCAGTTCTTC. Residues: CASAGQRVPNEQFF.

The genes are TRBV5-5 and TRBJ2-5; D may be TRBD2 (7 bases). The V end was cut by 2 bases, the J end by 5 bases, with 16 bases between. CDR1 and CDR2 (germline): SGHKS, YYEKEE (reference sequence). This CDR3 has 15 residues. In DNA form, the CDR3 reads TGTGCCAGCAGCTTTGACGGGGGGCGGGGTGAGACCCAGTACTTC. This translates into CASSFDGGRGETQYF.

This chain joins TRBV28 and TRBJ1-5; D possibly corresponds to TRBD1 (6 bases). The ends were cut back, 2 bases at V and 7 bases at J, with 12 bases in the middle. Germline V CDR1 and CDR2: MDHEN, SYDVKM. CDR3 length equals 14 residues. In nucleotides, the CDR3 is TGTGCCAGCAGTTTAGACAGGTCGGAACAGCCCCAGCATTTT. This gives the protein CASSLDRSEQPQHF.

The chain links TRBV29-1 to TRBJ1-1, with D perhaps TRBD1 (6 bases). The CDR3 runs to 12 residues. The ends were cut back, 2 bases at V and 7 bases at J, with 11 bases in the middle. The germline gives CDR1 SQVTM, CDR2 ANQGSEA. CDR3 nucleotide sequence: TGCAGCGTTGAACCTTGGACAGTTGAAGCTTTCTTT. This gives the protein CSVEPWTVEAFF.

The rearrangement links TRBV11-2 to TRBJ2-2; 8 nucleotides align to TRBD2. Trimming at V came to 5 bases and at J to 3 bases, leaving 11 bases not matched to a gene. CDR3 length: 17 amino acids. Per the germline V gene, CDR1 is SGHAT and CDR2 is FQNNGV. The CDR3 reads CASSPTVLLADTGELFF. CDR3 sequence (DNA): TGTGCCAGCAGCCCCACGGTACTACTAGCGGACACCGGGGAGCTGTTTTTT.

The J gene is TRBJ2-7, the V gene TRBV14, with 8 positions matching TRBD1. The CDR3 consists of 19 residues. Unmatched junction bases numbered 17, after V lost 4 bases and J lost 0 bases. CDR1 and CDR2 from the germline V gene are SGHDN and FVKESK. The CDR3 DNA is TGTGCCAGCAGCCTCGGACAGGGTGAATGGACACAGAGCTCCTACGAGCAGTACTTC. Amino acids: CASSLGQGEWTQSSYEQYF.

The CDR3 region is CASSNRQGLDTEAFF. In DNA form, the CDR3 reads TGTGCCAGCAGCAACCGACAGGGGTTGGACACTGAAGCTTTCTTT. The V gene is TRBV7-7, the J gene TRBJ1-1, with 8 nucleotides matching TRBD1. Unmatched junction bases numbered 8, after V lost 5 bases and J lost 3 bases. CDR3 length: 15 residues. The germline V gene encodes CDR1 SSHAT and CDR2 FNYEAQ (reference sequence).

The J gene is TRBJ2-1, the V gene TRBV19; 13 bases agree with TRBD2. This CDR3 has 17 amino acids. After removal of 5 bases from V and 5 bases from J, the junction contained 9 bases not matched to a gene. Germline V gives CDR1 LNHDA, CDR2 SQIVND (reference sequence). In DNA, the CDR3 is TGTGCCAGTAGTCGGGACAGAGGGACTAGCGGGAACAATGAGCAGTTCTTC. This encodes CASSRDRGTSGNNEQFF.

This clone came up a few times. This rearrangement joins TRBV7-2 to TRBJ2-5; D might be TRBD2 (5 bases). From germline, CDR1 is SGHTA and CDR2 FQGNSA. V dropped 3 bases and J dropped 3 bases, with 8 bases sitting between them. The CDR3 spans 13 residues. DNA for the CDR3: TGTGCCAGCAGCTTTAAGGGAGAAGAGACCCAGTACTTC. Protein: CASSFKGEETQYF.

The DNA of the CDR3 is TGTGCCTGGAAGACAGGGGGAACAGAGACCCAGTACTTC. It is translated as CAWKTGGTETQYF. The chain recombines TRBV30 with TRBJ2-5; TRBD1 agrees at 9 bases. Germline V gene sequence: CDR1 GTSNPN, CDR2 SVGIG (reference sequence). CDR3 length: 13 residues. V dropped 4 bases and J dropped 4; count of bases not matched to a gene: 4. Supplemented by reference TRBV30 and TRBJ2-5, the full variable domain reads SQTIHQWPATLVQPVGSPLSLECTVEGTSNPNLYWYRQAAGRGLQLLFYSVGIGQISSEVPQNLSASRPQDRQFILSSKKLLLSDSGFYLCAWKTGGTETQYFGPGTRLLVL.

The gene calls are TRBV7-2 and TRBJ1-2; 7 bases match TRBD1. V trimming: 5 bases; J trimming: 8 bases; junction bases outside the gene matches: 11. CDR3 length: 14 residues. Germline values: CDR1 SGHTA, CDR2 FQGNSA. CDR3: CASSPGTAPGGYTF. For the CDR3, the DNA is TGTGCCAGCAGCCCCGGGACAGCCCCTGGGGGCTACACCTTC. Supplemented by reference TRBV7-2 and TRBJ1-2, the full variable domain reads GAGVSQSPSNKVTEKGKDVELRCDPISGHTALYWYRQSLGQGLEFLIYFQGNSAPDKSGLPSDRFSAERTGGSVSTLTIQRTQQEDSAVYLCASSPGTAPGGYTFGSGTRLTVV.

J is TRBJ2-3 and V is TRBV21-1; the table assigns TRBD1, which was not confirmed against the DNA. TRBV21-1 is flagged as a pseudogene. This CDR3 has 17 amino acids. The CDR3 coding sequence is TGTGCCAGCCGACCTCTTGACAGGACCTCTAGCACAGATACGCAGTATTTT. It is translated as CASRPLDRTSSTDTQYF.

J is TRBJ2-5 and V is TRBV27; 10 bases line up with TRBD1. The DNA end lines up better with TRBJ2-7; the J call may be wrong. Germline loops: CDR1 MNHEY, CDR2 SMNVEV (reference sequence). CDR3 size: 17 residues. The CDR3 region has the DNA TGTGCCAGCAGCCCCGGGGTGAGTTGGGGACAGGGGACCGAGCAGTACTTC. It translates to CASSPGVSWGQGTEQYF.

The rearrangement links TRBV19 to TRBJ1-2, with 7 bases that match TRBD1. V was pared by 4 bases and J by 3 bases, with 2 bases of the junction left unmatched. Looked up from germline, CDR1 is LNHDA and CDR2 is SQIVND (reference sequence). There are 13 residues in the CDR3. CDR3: CASSTQGYYGYTF. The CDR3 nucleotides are TGTGCCAGTAGTACACAGGGGTACTATGGCTACACCTTC. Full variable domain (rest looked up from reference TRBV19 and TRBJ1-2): DGGITQSPKYLFRKEGQNVTLSCEQNLNHDAMYWYRQDPGQGLRLIYYSQIVNDFQKGDIAEGYSVSREKKESFPLTVTSAQKNPTAFYLCASSTQGYYGYTFGSGTRLTVV.

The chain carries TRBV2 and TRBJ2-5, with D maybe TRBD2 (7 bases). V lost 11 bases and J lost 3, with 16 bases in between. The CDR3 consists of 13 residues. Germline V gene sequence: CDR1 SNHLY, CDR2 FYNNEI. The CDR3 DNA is TGTGCCGCCAAGGGGGGGAGGAAAGAGACCCAGTACTTC. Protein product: CAAKGGRKETQYF.

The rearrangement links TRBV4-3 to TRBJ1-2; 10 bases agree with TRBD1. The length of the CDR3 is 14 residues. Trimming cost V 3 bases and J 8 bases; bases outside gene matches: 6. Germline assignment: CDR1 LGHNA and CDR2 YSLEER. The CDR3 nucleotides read TGCGCCAGCAGCCACGAGACAGGGGGCAACGGCTACACCTTC. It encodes CASSHETGGNGYTF.

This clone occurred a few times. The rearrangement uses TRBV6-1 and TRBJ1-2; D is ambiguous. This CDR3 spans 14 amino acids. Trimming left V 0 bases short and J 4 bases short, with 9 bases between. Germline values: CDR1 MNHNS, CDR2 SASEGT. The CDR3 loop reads CASSEALLSYGYTF. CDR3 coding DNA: TGTGCCAGCAGTGAAGCGCTACTTTCCTATGGCTACACCTTC.

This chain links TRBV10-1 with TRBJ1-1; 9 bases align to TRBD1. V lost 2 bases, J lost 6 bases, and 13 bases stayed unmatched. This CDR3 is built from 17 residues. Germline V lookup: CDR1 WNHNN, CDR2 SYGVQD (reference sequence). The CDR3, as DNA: TGCGCCAGCAGTGAGAGGGGACAGGGAGGTCTTGGCGCTGAAGCTTTCTTT. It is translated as CASSERGQGGLGAEAFF.

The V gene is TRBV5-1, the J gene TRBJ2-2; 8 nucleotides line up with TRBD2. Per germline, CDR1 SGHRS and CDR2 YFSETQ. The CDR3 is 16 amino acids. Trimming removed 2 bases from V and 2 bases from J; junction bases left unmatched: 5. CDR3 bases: TGCGCCAGCAGCTTCACAGCGGGGGCCAACACCGGGGAGCTGTTTTTT. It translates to CASSFTAGANTGELFF.

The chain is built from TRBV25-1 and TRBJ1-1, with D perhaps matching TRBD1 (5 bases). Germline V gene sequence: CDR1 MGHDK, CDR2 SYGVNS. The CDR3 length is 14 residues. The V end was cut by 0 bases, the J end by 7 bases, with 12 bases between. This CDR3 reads CASSEYRTSSEAFF. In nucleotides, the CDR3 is TGTGCCAGCAGTGAATATCGGACATCGAGTGAAGCTTTCTTT.